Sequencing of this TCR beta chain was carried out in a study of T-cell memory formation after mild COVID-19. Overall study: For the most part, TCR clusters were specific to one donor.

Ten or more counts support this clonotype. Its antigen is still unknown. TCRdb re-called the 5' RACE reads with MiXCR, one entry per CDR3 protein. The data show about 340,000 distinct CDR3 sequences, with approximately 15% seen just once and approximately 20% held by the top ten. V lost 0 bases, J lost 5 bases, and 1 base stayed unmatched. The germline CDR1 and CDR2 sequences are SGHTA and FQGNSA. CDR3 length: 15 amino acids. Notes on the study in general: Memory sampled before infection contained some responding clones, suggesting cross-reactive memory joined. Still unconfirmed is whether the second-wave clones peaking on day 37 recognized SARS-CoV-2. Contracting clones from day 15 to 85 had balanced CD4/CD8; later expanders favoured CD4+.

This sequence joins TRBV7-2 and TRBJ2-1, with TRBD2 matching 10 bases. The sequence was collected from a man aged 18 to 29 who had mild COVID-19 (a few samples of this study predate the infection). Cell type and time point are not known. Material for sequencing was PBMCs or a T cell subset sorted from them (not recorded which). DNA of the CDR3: TGTGCCAGCAGCTTAGCTAGCGGGGGGAACAATGAGCAGTTCTTC. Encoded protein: CASSLASGGNNEQFF.